Detailed here is one T cell receptor beta chain. Looked up from germline, CDR1 is MNHEY and CDR2 is SVGAGI. The CDR3 length is 11 residues. V lost 6 bases and J lost 6, with 6 bases in between. This sample was included in a study of cytomegalovirus exposure and HLA in healthy donors. The PCR was carried out with 60 Vbeta primers and 13 Jbeta primers. Generated by immunoSEQ multiplex PCR, the TCRdb table keeps only in-frame clones and is missing some. The sample lists 150,000 to 200,000 clones, 80% to 85% seen once, with approximately 4% in the top ten. This sequence originates from a man aged 50 or older in good health and CMV-seropositive. V and J are TRBV6-5 and TRBJ2-4; D is perhaps TRBD1 (5 bases). Input material: PBMCs. CDR3 protein: CASRGLNIQYF. CDR3 DNA: TGTGCCAGCAGGGGGCTAAACATTCAGTACTTC.